This T cell receptor (beta chain) stems from a study of T cell responses to AZD1222 COVID-19 vaccine. Germline values: CDR1 SGHAT, CDR2 FQDESV (reference sequence). The CDR3 contains 16 residues. Trimming took 5 bases from V and 3 from J, leaving 18 bases between them. Method: immunoSEQ multiplex PCR; TCRdb's copy keeps in-frame clones and lacks some. The data contain about 200,000 clones, over 85% of them seen just once; the ten biggest clones take up about 4%. This TCR came from an adult who received the MenACWY meningococcal vaccine as a control. Source: peripheral blood, taken 28 days after the second dose of the MenACWY control vaccine. The gene calls are TRBV11-1 and TRBJ2-3; the D gene is possibly TRBD1 (5 bases). CDR3 in DNA: TGTGCCAGCAGCACCCCTGGGGCAGGTTATACAGATACGCAGTATTTT. This sequence encodes CASSTPGAGYTDTQYF.